This TCR beta chain was captured in a study of T cell responses to AZD1222 COVID-19 vaccine. Broader study findings: Nearly half of unique spike-specific TCRs reportedly avoided B.1.351 and B.1.1.7 mutated regions.

The method was immunoSEQ multiplex PCR; TCRdb's version includes in-frame clones alone and lacks a portion of them. This table holds approximately 120,000 clones, more than 80% found once. Sample share makes this clone medium-sized. Its antigen is as yet unknown. The CDR3 spans 15 residues. Germline V lookup: CDR1 SGHNT, CDR2 YYREEE (reference sequence). Trimming took off 4 bases at V and 3 bases at J, with 16 bases between the two ends. The material was peripheral blood, obtained 28 days after the second AZD1222 dose. This sequence originates from an adult who received the AZD1222 COVID-19 vaccine. The rearrangement joins TRBV5-4 to TRBJ1-2; a possible D gene is TRBD1 (6 bases). The CDR3 reads CASSPGRTDDYGYTF. The CDR3 DNA follows: TGTGCCAGCAGCCCCGGCAGGACAGACGACTATGGCTACACCTTC.